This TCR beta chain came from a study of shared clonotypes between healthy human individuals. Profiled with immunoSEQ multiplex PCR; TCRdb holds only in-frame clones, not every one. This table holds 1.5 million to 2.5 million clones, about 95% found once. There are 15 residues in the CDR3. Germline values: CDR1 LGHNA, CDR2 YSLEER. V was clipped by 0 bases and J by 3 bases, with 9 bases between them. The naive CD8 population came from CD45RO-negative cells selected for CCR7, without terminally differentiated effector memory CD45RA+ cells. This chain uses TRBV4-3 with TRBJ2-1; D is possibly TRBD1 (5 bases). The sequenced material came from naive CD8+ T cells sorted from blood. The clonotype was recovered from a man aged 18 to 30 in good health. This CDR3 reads CASSQEGDSYNEQFF. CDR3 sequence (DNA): TGCGCCAGCAGCCAAGAAGGGGATAGCTACAATGAGCAGTTCTTC.